The 30 T cell receptor beta chains in this list originate from one sample, sequenced in a study of T cell responses to AZD1222 COVID-19 vaccine. The repertoire was sequenced with immunoSEQ multiplex PCR; TCRdb's copy has only in-frame clones and lacks some. The sample records 77,000 or so clones, 80% to 90% being singletons. Material: peripheral blood, obtained 28 days after the second AZD1222 dose. The receptors shown here come from an adult who received the AZD1222 COVID-19 vaccine.

The chain employs TRBV4-2 and TRBJ1-5; D is undetermined. Trimming shortened V by 0 bases and J by 5 bases, and 5 bases separated the two germline ends. CDR1 and CDR2 (germline): LGHNA, YNFKEQ. The CDR3 is made up of 13 amino acids. The CDR3 reads CASSQDPDQPQHF. CDR3 in DNA: TGTGCCAGCAGCCAAGACCCTGATCAGCCCCAGCATTTT.

V is TRBV10-3 and J is TRBJ2-7, with a weak D call TRBD2 (6 bases). Germline lookup yields CDR1 ENHRY and CDR2 SYGVKD. V was cut by 2 bases and J by 5 bases, with 13 bases left in between. The CDR3 extends over 14 amino acids. CDR3 DNA: TGTGCCATCAGTGAGAAACGGGACTGGGACGAGCAGTACTTC. Encoded protein: CAISEKRDWDEQYF.

The chain joins TRBV10-3 to TRBJ2-7; 10 nucleotides agree with TRBD1. The J segment lost 4 bases and the V segment lost 6 bases, leaving 9 bases of the junction unmatched. Germline V gene data show CDR1 as ENHRY and CDR2 as SYGVKD. This CDR3 is built from 15 residues. The CDR3 bases are TGTGCCATCAGGGCCGGGACAGGGGCCGAATACGAGCAGTACTTC. Encoded protein: CAIRAGTGAEYEQYF.

This chain connects TRBV27 to TRBJ1-1, with unresolved D. Germline V CDR1 and CDR2: MNHEY, SMNVEV (reference sequence). V was clipped by 7 bases and J by 1 base, with 19 bases between them. This CDR3 has 16 amino acids. CDR3 sequence (DNA): TGTGCCAGCAAATGGGATATGAGGGCCACGAACACTGAAGCTTTCTTT. This codes for CASKWDMRATNTEAFF.

The chain combines TRBV6-2 or TRBV6-3 with TRBJ2-1; no firm D call. Deletions cut 0 bases from V and 7 bases from J, with 7 bases between. Germline V lookup: CDR1 MNHEY, CDR2 SVGEGT. The CDR3 is made up of 13 amino acids. The CDR3 here is CASSYSRQNEQFF. CDR3 coding DNA: TGTGCCAGCAGTTACTCGAGACAAAATGAGCAGTTCTTC.

The chain recombines TRBV2 with TRBJ1-6, with TRBD1 matching over 7 bases. The CDR3 length is 13 residues. Germline V gene data show CDR1 as SNHLY and CDR2 as FYNNEI. J gave up 9 bases and V 6 bases, and 5 bases lay outside the gene matches. The CDR3 loop is CASRDRALSPLHF. In DNA form, the CDR3 reads TGTGCCAGCAGAGACAGGGCTCTTTCACCCCTCCACTTT.

In its sample, this clone was seen once. The chain uses TRBV12-2 and TRBJ1-2. TRBV12-2 is marked as a pseudogene. The CDR3 extends over 10 amino acids. The CDR3 here is CESTRPGYTF. The CDR3 DNA reads as TGTGAGTCAACCCGCCCCGGCTACACCTTC.

This chain links TRBV19 with TRBJ1-1, with 8 bases identical to TRBD1. CDR1 LNHDA and CDR2 SQIVND come from the germline V gene (reference sequence). CDR3 length: 12 amino acids. V was clipped by 5 bases and J by 7 bases; unmatched bases: 3. CDR3 nucleotides: TGTGCCAGTAGTCCCACAGGGGGTGAAGCTTTCTTT. This encodes CASSPTGGEAFF.

This clone occurred once. The CDR3: CASSQEPGASGGVRGYEQYF. Written as DNA, the CDR3 is TGTGCCAGCAGCCAAGAACCAGGCGCTAGCGGGGGGGTAAGGGGCTACGAGCAGTACTTC. The V gene is TRBV4-2, the J gene TRBJ2-7; 12 bases are shared with TRBD2. The V gene end was trimmed by 0 bases and the J gene end by 3 bases; junction bases not matched to a gene: 15. This CDR3 spans 20 amino acids. The germline V gene encodes CDR1 LGHNA and CDR2 YNFKEQ.

This clone was counted many times. Within the sample, other DNA sequences also encode this same CDR3. This rearrangement joins TRBV7-2 to TRBJ2-3; D unresolved. This CDR3 is 14 amino acids long. Looked up from germline, CDR1 is SGHTA and CDR2 is FQGNSA. V was pared by 0 bases and J by 1 base, with 5 bases between. For the CDR3, the DNA is TGTGCCAGCAGCTTAGCCCGGGGCACAGATACGCAGTATTTT. This translates into CASSLARGTDTQYF.

This chain links TRBV4-1 with TRBJ1-1; D uncertain. The germline V gene has CDR1 MGHRA and CDR2 YSYEKL. The CDR3 is made up of 15 amino acids. V gave up 3 bases and J gave up 2 bases, with 13 bases separating them. Here the CDR3 DNA reads TGCGCCAGCAGCCATGATGATTGGGGAAACACTGAAGCTTTCTTT. It encodes CASSHDDWGNTEAFF.

This clone has only one observation. The rearrangement joins TRBV7-2 to TRBJ2-5; 7 positions match TRBD1. Unmatched junction bases numbered 6, after V lost 3 bases and J lost 5 bases. The CDR3 has 14 amino acids. Germline-derived CDR1 and CDR2 are SGHTA and FQGNSA. The CDR3 bases are TGTGCCAGCAGCTTGACAGGGCGAACGGAGACCCAGTACTTC. Protein product: CASSLTGRTETQYF.

V is TRBV9 and J is TRBJ1-2, with a possible D match to TRBD1 (6 bases). Germline V lookup: CDR1 SGDLS, CDR2 YYNGEE. The CDR3 has 15 amino acids. Trimming took 0 bases from V and 2 from J, leaving 11 bases between them. The CDR3 region has the DNA TGTGCCAGCAGCGTAGAACAGGGAGGGAACTATGGCTACACCTTC. Residues: CASSVEQGGNYGYTF.

The chain recombines TRBV30 with TRBJ1-2; TRBD1 matches at 7 bases. The germline gives CDR1 GTSNPN, CDR2 SVGIG (reference sequence). Trimming cost V 8 bases and J 8 bases; bases outside gene matches: 11. The CDR3 runs 12 residues. CDR3 sequence reads: CAGFDRVRGYTF. The CDR3 region has the DNA TGTGCCGGGTTTGACAGGGTGAGAGGCTACACCTTC.

V and J are TRBV28 and TRBJ2-4; a possible D gene is TRBD2 (5 bases). Germline V gene data show CDR1 as MDHEN and CDR2 as SYDVKM. Trimming shortened V by 3 bases and J by 7 bases, and 13 bases separated the two germline ends. This CDR3 region has 14 residues. This CDR3 reads CASSFRGWKNIQYF. CDR3 nucleotide sequence: TGTGCCAGCAGTTTTCGGGGATGGAAGAACATTCAGTACTTC.

The chain carries TRBV7-9 and TRBJ2-7, with 11 bases identical to TRBD1. CDR3 length equals 14 residues. Per germline, CDR1 SEHNR and CDR2 FQNEAQ (reference sequence). The V and J ends lost 7 bases and 3 bases, in that order; junction bases with no gene match: 5. The CDR3: CASTRTGGDYEQYF. The CDR3 DNA is TGTGCCAGCACCAGGACAGGGGGCGACTACGAGCAGTACTTC. The complete variable domain, with remaining parts taken from reference TRBV7-9 and TRBJ2-7, reads DTGVSQNPRHKITKRGQNVTFRCDPISEHNRLYWYRQTLGQGPEFLTYFQNEAQLEKSRLLSDRFSAERPKGSFSTLEIQRTEQGDSAMYLCASTRTGGDYEQYFGPGTRLTVT.

The chain carries TRBV2 and TRBJ1-1; weak D call: TRBD1 (6 bases). Germline loops: CDR1 SNHLY, CDR2 FYNNEI. Trimming pared 6 bases from V and 5 bases from J, leaving 16 bases between. The CDR3 consists of 14 residues. The CDR3: CASRPLTGRTEAFF. The CDR3 DNA sequence: TGTGCCAGCAGACCACTTACAGGGCGGACTGAAGCTTTCTTT. Using reference TRBV2 and TRBJ1-1 for the parts outside the CDR3, the full variable domain is EPEVTQTPSHQVTQMGQEVILRCVPISNHLYFYWYRQILGQKVEFLVSFYNNEISEKSEIFDDQFSVERPDGSNFTLKIRSTKLEDSAMYFCASRPLTGRTEAFFGQGTRLTVV.

V and J are TRBV20-1 and TRBJ1-1; tentatively, D is TRBD1 (5 bases). Germline CDR1 and CDR2: DFQATT and SNEGSKA (reference sequence). The CDR3 length is 11 residues. V shed 5 bases and J shed 8 bases, with 12 bases lying between them. The CDR3 here is CSALKGLEAFF. CDR3 DNA sequence: TGCAGTGCTCTTAAGGGGTTGGAAGCTTTCTTT.

The chain has TRBV19 and TRBJ1-4, with 8 bases matching TRBD1. The CDR3 spans 14 residues. Germline V gives CDR1 LNHDA, CDR2 SQIVND (reference sequence). The V gene end was trimmed by 10 bases and the J gene end by 3 bases; junction bases not matched to a gene: 7. For the CDR3, the DNA is TGTGCCACCGCGAACAGGGGGGCTAATGAAAAACTGTTTTTT. Protein sequence: CATANRGANEKLFF.

The CDR3 DNA follows: TGTGCCAGCAGACCCGACAGGCACAACTATGGCTACACCTTC. This encodes CASRPDRHNYGYTF. J is TRBJ1-2 and V is TRBV7-9; maybe TRBD1 (6 bases). Germline V gene lookup returns CDR1 SEHNR and CDR2 FQNEAQ (reference sequence). The CDR3 has 14 residues. V lost 6 bases and J 2 bases, leaving 13 bases between the germline ends.

This rearrangement joins TRBV10-3 to TRBJ1-2; a possible D gene is TRBD1 (6 bases). V was shortened by 2 bases and J by 4 bases, with 11 bases between the two germline ends. Germline V CDR1 and CDR2: ENHRY, SYGVKD. This CDR3 is built from 14 residues. The CDR3 DNA follows: TGTGCCATCAGTGAGGGGGGCTCCTCCTATGGCTACACCTTC. Its translation is CAISEGGSSYGYTF.

The sample holds a few counts of this clone. The J gene is TRBJ2-2, the V gene TRBV18, with no clear D. Trimming shortened V by 6 bases and J by 0 bases, and 2 bases separated the two germline ends. CDR1 and CDR2 from the germline V gene are KGHSH and LQKENI. This CDR3 spans 12 amino acids. The CDR3 reads CASSTNTGELFF. The CDR3 nucleotides read TGTGCCAGCTCGACGAACACCGGGGAGCTGTTTTTT.

This chain uses TRBV5-6 with TRBJ1-2; D remains unclear. Germline V gene lookup returns CDR1 SGHDT and CDR2 YYEEEE. V was shortened by 0 bases and J by 8 bases, with 14 bases between the two germline ends. The CDR3 length is 14 residues. CDR3 protein: CASSLAGPTGGYTF. The CDR3 nucleotides are TGTGCCAGCAGCTTGGCAGGCCCCACGGGGGGCTACACCTTC. The full variable domain, completed using reference TRBV5-6 and TRBJ1-2, is DAGVTQSPTHLIKTRGQQVTLRCSPKSGHDTVSWYQQALGQGPQFIFQYYEEEERQRGNFPDRFSGHQFPNYSSELNVNALLLGDSALYLCASSLAGPTGGYTFGSGTRLTVV.

This clone was seen a single time. The CDR3 protein is CASSLGTAEAFF. CDR3 sequence (DNA): TGTGCCAGCAGTTTAGGGACGGCTGAAGCTTTCTTT. The chain has TRBV12-3 or TRBV12-4 and TRBJ1-1, with D unresolved. The CDR3 contains 12 residues. Deletions cut 1 base from V and 6 bases from J, with 6 bases between.

The V and J genes are TRBV11-2 and TRBJ1-4; D might be TRBD1 (5 bases). CDR1 SGHAT and CDR2 FQNNGV come from the germline V gene. The CDR3 length is 14 residues. V lost 4 bases and J lost 5, with 11 bases in between. The CDR3 here is CASSSRGVNEKLFF. In DNA form, the CDR3 reads TGTGCCAGCAGCTCCCGGGGGGTAAATGAAAAACTGTTTTTT.

The V call is TRBV11-3, the J call TRBJ2-1; weak D call: TRBD1 (6 bases). V lost 1 base, J lost 2 bases, and 9 bases lay in between. This CDR3 contains 15 residues. Germline lookup yields CDR1 SGHNT and CDR2 YENEEA. The CDR3 DNA sequence: TGTGCCAGCAGCTTAGGGCAGGGGACCTACAATGAGCAGTTCTTC. Its translation: CASSLGQGTYNEQFF.

J is TRBJ2-7 and V is TRBV21-1; the table's D call TRBD2 went unverified against the DNA. TRBV21-1 is described as a pseudogene. The CDR3 is made up of 16 amino acids. This chain's CDR3 is CASSKVGGRCPYEQYF. The DNA of the CDR3 is TGTGCCAGCAGCAAAGTGGGGGGGCGCTGCCCCTACGAGCAGTACTTC.

This chain uses TRBV7-3 with TRBJ2-1, with D possibly TRBD1 on 6 matching bases. The length of the CDR3 is 15 residues. Per the germline V gene, CDR1 is SGHTA and CDR2 is FQGTGA. Trimming left V 3 bases short and J 3 bases short, with 12 bases between. The CDR3 is CASSFTGSLYNEQFF. Written as DNA, the CDR3 is TGTGCCAGCAGCTTTACAGGGTCCCTCTACAATGAGCAGTTCTTC.

This clone showed up just once. The gene calls are TRBV28 and TRBJ1-2; TRBD1 is a possible D gene (6 bases). V was pared by 6 bases and J by 7 bases, with 12 bases between. The V gene's germline CDR1 is MDHEN and CDR2 SYDVKM. This CDR3 contains 12 residues. The CDR3 DNA reads TGTGCCAGCAGGGGGGGGCCGCGTGGCTACACCTTC. The encoded protein is CASRGGPRGYTF.

The chain couples TRBV6-2 or TRBV6-3 to TRBJ2-7, with 9 nucleotides matching TRBD1. This CDR3 has 15 residues. CDR1 and CDR2 from the germline V gene are MNHEY and SVGEGT. With 5 bases clipped from V and 1 base from J, the junction kept 6 bases outside the gene matches. The CDR3 loop is CASSPRGTGSYEQYF. The CDR3 DNA follows: TGTGCCAGCAGTCCCCGTGGGACAGGGTCCTACGAGCAGTACTTC.